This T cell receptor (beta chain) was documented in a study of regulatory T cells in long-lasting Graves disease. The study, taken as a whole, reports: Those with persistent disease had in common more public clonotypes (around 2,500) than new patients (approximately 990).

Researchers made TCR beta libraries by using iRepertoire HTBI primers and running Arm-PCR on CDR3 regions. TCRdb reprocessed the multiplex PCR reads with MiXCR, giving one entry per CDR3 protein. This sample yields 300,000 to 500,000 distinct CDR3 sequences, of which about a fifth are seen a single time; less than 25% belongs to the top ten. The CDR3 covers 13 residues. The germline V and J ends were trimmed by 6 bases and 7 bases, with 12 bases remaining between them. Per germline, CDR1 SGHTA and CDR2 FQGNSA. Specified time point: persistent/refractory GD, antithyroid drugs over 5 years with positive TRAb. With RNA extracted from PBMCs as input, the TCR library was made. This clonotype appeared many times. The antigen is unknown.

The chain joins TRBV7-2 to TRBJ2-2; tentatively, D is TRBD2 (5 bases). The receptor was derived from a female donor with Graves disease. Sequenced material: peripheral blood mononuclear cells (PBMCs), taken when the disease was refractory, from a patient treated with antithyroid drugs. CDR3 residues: CASSYIEGGELFF. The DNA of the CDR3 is TGTGCCAGCAGTTATATAGAGGGCGGGGAGCTGTTTTTT.